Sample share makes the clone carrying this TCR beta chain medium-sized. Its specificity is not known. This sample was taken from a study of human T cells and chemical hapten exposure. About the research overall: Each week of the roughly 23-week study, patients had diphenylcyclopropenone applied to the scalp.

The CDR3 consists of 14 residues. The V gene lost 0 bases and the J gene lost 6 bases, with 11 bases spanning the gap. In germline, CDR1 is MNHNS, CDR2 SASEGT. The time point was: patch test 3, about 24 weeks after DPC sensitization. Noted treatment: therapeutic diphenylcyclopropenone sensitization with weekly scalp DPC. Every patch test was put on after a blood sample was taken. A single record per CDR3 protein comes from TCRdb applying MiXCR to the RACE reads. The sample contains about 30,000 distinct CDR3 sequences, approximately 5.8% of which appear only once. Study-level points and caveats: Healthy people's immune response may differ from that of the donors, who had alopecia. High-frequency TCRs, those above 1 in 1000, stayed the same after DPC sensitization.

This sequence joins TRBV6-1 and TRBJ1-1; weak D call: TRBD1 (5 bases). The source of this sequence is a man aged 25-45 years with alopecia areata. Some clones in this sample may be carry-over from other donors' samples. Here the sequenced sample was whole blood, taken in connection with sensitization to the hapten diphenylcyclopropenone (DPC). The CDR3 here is CASSEAGGMAEAFF. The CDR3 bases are TGTGCCAGCAGTGAAGCCGGGGGAATGGCTGAAGCTTTCTTT.